The clone carrying this T cell receptor (beta chain) appeared many times. Its antigen is still unknown. There are 17 residues in the CDR3. V lost 0 bases to trimming and J lost 5 bases, with 19 bases between them. The germline V gene encodes CDR1 MGHRA and CDR2 YSYEKL. The data originate from a study of CD8 T cells in ankylosing spondylitis. Study results and limitations: Characteristic of ankylosing spondylitis blood, it appeared, was a TCR beta motif comprising about eight highly homologous variants. Within matched ankylosing spondylitis synovial fluid, disease-linked clones were reportedly significantly enriched. Disease-linked clones had a CD8+ phenotype and relatively low frequency in peripheral blood.

Using quantitative 5'-RACE with molecular barcodes, the authors made TCR beta libraries. TCRdb redid the calling of the 5' RACE reads with MiXCR, one entry per CDR3 protein. This sample carries some 240,000 distinct CDR3 sequences, 20% to 30% of them seen once, and the ten largest clones take over 0.55%. The V call is TRBV4-1, the J call TRBJ2-5; maybe TRBD2 (6 bases). Input material: blood, either unsorted or a sorted T cell fraction (not recorded which). This TCR came from a male donor with ankylosing spondylitis or in good health (not recorded which). The CDR3 DNA follows: TGCGCCAGCAGCCAAGACCTCAGGACTATTGGAAAGGAGACCCAGTACTTC. Translated: CASSQDLRTIGKETQYF.